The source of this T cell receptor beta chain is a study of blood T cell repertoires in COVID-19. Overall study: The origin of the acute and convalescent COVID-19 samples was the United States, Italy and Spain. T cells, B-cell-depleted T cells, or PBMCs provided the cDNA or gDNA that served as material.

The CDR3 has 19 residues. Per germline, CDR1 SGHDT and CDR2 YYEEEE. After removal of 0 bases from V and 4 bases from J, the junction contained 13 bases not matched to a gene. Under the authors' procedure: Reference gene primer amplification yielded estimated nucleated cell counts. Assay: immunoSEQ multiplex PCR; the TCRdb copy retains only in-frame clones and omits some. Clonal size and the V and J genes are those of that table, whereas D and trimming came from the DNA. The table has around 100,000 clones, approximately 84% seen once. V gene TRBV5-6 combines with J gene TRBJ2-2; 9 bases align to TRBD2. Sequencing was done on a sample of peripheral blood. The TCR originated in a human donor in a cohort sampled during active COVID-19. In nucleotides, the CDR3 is TGTGCCAGCAGCTTGGCCATTTATCGCGGGAGGGCGATCACCGGGGAGCTGTTTTTT. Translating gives CASSLAIYRGRAITGELFF.